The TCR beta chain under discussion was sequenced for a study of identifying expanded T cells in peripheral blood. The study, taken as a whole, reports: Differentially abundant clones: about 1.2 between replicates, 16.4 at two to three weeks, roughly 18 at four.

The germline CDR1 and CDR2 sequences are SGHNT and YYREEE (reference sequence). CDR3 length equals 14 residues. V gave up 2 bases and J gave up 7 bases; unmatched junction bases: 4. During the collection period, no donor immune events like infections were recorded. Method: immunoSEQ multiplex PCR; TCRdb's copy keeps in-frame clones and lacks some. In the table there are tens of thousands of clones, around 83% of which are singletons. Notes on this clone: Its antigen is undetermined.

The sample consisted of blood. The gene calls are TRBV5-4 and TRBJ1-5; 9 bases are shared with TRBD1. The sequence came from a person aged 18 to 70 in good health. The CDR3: CASSLQGARQPQHF. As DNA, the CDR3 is TGTGCCAGCAGCTTACAGGGGGCACGGCAGCCCCAGCATTTT.